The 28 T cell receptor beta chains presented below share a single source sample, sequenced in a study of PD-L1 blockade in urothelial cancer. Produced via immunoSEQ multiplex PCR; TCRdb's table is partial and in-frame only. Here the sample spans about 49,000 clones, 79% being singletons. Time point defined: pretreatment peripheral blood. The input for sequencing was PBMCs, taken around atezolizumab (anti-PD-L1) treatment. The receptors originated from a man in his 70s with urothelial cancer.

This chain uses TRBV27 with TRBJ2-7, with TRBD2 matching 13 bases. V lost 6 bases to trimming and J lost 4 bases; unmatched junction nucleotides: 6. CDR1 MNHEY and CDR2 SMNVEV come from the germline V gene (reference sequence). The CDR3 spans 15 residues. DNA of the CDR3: TGTGCCAGCAGAAGGACTAGCGGGAGAGGTTACGAGCAGTACTTC. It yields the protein CASRRTSGRGYEQYF.

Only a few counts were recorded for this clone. CDR3 sequence: CALVPTSSYNEQFF. The DNA for the CDR3 is TGTGCCCTCGTTCCCACCAGCTCCTACAATGAGCAGTTCTTC. V usage is TRBV28 and J usage is TRBJ2-1; D gene unclear. The CDR3 loop spans 14 amino acids. CDR1 and CDR2 (germline): MDHEN, SYDVKM. With 11 bases removed from V and 0 bases from J, the gap between germline ends came to 14 bases.

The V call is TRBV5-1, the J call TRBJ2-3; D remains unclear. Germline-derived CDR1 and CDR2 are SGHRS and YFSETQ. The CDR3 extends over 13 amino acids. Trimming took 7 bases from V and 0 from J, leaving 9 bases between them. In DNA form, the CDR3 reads TGCGCCAGCCGGGTGGCCAGCACAGATACGCAGTATTTT. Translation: CASRVASTDTQYF.

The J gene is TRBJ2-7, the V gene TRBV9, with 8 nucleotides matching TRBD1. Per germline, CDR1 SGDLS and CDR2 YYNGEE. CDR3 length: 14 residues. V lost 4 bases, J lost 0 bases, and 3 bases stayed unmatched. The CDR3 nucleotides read TGTGCCAGCAGCTTTGGACAGGGCTCCTACGAGCAGTACTTC. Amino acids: CASSFGQGSYEQYF.

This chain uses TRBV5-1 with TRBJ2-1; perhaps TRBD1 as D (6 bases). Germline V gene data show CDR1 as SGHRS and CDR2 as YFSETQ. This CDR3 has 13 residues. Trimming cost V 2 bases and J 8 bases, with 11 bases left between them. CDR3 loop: CASSLIPGDEQFF. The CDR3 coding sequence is TGCGCCAGCAGCTTAATACCAGGGGATGAGCAGTTCTTC.

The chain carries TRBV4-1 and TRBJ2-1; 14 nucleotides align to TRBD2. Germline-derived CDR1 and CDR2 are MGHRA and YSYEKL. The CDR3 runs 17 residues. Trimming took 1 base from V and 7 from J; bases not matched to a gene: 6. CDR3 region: CASSQASGTSGRNEQFF. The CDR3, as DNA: TGCGCCAGCAGCCAAGCCTCCGGGACTAGCGGGAGAAATGAGCAGTTCTTC.

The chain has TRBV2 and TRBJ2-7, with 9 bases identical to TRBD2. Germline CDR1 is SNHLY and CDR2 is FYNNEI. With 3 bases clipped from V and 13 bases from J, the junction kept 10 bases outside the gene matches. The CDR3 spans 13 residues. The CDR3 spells CASSELAGSPTYF. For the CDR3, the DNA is TGTGCCAGCAGTGAGCTAGCGGGATCCCCTACTTACTTC.

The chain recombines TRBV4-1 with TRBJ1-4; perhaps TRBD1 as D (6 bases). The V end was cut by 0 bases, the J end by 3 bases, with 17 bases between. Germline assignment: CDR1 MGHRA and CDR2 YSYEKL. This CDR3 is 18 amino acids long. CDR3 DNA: TGCGCCAGCAGCCAAGACCCACTCGACAGGACGGCTAATGAAAAACTGTTTTTT. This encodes CASSQDPLDRTANEKLFF.

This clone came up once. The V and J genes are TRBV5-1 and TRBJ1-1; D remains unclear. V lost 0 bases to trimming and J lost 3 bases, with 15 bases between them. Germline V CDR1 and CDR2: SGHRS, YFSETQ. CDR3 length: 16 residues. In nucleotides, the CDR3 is TGCGCCAGCAGCTTGGAGGCCCGGGGAAGGGACACTGAAGCTTTCTTT. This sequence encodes CASSLEARGRDTEAFF.

As DNA, the CDR3 is TGTGCCTGGAGTCATGGACAGGGATCCTACGAGCAGTACTTC. This sequence encodes CAWSHGQGSYEQYF. V is TRBV30 and J is TRBJ2-7; TRBD1 aligns across 8 bases. This CDR3 spans 14 amino acids. The germline gives CDR1 GTSNPN, CDR2 SVGIG (reference sequence). Losses at the gene ends were 2 bases for V and 1 base for J; bases not matched to a gene: 4.

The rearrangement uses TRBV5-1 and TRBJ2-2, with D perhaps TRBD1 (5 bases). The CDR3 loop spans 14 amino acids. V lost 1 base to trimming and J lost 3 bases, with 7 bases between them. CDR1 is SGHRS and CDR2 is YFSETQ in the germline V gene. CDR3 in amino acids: CASSLLGDTGELFF. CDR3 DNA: TGCGCCAGCAGCTTGTTAGGGGACACCGGGGAGCTGTTTTTT.

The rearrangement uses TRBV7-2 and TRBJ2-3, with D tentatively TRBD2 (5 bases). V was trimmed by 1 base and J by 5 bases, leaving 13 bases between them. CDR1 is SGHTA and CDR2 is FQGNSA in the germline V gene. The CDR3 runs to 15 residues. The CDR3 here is CASSLGQGGRDTQYF. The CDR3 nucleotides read TGTGCCAGCAGCTTAGGTCAAGGAGGACGAGATACGCAGTATTTT.

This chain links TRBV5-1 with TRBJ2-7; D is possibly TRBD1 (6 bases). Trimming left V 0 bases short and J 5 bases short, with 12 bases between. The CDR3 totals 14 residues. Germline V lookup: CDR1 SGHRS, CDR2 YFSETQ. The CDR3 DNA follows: TGCGCCAGCAGCTTGGAACAGGGATTTAACGAGCAGTACTTC. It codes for CASSLEQGFNEQYF.

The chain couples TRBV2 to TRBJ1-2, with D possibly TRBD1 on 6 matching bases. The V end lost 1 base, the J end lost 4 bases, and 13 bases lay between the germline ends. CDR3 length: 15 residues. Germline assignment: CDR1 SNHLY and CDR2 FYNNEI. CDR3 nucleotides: TGTGCCAGCAGTGAAGGCGAGGGGGACCCCTATGGCTACACCTTC. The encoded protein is CASSEGEGDPYGYTF. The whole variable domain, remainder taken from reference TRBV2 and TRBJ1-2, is EPEVTQTPSHQVTQMGQEVILRCVPISNHLYFYWYRQILGQKVEFLVSFYNNEISEKSEIFDDQFSVERPDGSNFTLKIRSTKLEDSAMYFCASSEGEGDPYGYTFGSGTRLTVV.

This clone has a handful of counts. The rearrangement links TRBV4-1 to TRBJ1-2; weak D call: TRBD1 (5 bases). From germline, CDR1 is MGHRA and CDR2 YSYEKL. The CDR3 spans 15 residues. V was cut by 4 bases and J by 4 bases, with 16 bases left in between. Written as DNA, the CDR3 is TGCGCCAGCAGCCTCAACTGGGGGGGTGGCTATGGCTACACCTTC. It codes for CASSLNWGGGYGYTF.

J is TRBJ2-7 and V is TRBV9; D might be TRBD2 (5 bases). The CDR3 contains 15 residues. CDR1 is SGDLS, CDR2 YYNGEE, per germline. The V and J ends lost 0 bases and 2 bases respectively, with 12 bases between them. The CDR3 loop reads CASSVEASSAYEQYF. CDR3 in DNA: TGTGCCAGCAGCGTAGAGGCTAGCAGTGCCTACGAGCAGTACTTC.

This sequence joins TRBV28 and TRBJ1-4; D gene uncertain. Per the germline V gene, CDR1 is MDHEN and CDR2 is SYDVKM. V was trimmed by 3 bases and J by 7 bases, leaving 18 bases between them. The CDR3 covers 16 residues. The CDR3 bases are TGTGCCAGCAGTTTCCTCGGTTGGGAGCAAGGTGAAAAACTGTTTTTT. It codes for CASSFLGWEQGEKLFF.

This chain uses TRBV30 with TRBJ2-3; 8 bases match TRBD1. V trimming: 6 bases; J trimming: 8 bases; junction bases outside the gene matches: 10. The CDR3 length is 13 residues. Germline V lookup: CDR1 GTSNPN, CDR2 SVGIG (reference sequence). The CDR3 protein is CACKTGGSGTQYF. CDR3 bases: TGTGCCTGCAAAACAGGGGGGAGCGGTACGCAGTATTTT.

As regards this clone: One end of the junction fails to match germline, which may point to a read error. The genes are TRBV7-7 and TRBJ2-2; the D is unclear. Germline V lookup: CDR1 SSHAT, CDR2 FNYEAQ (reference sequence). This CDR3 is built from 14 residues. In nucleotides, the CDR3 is TGTGCTAGCAGCTTAGTGGCAAACACCGGGGAGCTGTTTTTT. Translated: CASSLVANTGELFF.

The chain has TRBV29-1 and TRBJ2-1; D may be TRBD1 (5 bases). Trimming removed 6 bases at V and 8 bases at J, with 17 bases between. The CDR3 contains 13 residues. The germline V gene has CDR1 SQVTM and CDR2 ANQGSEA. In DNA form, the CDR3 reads TGCAGCGTAATCCGAGCTACAGGTGATGAGCAGTTCTTC. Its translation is CSVIRATGDEQFF.

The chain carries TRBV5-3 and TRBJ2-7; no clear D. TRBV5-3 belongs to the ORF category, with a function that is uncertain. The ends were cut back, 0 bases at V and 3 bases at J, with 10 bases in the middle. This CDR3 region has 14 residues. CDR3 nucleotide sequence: TGTGCCAGAAGCTTGGCTGAATCCTACTACGAGCAGTACTTC. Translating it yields CARSLAESYYEQYF.

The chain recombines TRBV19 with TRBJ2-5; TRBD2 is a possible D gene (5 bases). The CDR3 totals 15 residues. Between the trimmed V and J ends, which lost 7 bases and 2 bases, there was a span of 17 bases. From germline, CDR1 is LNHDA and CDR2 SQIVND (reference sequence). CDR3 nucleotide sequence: TGTGCCAGTATGAAGGGTGAAGCGGATCAAGAGACCCAGTACTTC. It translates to CASMKGEADQETQYF.

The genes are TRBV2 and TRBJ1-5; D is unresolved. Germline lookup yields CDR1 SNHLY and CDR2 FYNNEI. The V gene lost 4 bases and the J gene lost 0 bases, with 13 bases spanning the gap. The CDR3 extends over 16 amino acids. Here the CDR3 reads CASSGRVVYSNQPQHF. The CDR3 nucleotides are TGTGCCAGCAGTGGGAGGGTGGTATATAGCAATCAGCCCCAGCATTTT.

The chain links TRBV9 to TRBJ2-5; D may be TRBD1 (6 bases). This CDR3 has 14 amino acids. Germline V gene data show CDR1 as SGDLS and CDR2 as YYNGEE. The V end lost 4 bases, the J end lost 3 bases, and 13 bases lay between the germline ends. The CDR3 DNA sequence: TGTGCCAGCAGCCCTACAGGGACCGAAGAGACCCAGTACTTC. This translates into CASSPTGTEETQYF.

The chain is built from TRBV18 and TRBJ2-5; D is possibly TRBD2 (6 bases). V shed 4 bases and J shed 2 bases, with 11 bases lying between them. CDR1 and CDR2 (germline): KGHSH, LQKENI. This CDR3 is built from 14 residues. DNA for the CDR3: TGTGCCAGCTCACACCGGGACTCACAAGAGACCCAGTACTTC. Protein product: CASSHRDSQETQYF.

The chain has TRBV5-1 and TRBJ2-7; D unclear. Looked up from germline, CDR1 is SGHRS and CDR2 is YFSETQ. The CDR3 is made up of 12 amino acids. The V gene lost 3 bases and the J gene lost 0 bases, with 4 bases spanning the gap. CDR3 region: CASSSNSYEQYF. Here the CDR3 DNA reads TGCGCCAGCAGCTCCAACTCCTACGAGCAGTACTTC.

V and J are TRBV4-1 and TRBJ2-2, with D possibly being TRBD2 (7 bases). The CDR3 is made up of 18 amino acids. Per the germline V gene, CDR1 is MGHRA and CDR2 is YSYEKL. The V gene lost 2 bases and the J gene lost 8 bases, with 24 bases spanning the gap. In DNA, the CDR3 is TGCGCCAGCAGCCAACCCCCGAGGGGGGGTTTTTGGAGTGGGGAGCTGTTTTTT. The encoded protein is CASSQPPRGGFWSGELFF.

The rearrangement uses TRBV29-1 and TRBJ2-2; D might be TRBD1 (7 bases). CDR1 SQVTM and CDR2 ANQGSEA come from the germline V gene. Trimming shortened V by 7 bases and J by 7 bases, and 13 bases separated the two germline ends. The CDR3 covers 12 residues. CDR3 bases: TGCAGCGCCGCAGGGGGGAACGGGGAGCTGTTTTTT. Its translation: CSAAGGNGELFF.